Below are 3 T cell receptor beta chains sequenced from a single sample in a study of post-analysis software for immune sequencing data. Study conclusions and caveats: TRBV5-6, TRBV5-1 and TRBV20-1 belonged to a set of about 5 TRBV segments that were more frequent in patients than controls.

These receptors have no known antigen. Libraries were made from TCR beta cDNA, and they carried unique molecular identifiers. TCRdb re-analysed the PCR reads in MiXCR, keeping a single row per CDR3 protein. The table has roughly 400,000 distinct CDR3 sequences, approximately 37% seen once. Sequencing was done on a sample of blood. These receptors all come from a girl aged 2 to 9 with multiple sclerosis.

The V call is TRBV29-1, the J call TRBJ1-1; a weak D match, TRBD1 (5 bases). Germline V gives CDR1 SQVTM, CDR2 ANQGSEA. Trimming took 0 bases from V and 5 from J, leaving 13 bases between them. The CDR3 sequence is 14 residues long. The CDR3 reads CSVEDWGGGTEAFF. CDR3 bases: TGCAGCGTTGAAGATTGGGGGGGAGGTACTGAAGCTTTCTTT.

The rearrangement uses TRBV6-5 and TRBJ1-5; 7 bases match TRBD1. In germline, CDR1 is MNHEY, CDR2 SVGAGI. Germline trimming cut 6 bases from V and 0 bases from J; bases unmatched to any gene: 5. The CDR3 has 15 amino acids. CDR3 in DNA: TGTGCCAGCAGATCGGGACAGACTAGCAATCAGCCCCAGCATTTT. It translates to CASRSGQTSNQPQHF.

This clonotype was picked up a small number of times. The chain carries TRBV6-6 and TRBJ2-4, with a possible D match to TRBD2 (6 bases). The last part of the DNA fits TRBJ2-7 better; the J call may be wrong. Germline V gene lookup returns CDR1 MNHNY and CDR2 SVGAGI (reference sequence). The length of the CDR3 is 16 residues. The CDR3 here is CASSYQGRPSSYEQYF. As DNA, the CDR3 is TGTGCCAGCAGTTACCAAGGGAGGCCAAGCTCCTACGAGCAGTACTTC.